This TCR beta chain comes out of a study of blood T cell repertoires in COVID-19. At the level of the study: Both acute and convalescent COVID-19 samples were obtained from the United States, Italy and Spain. Sources were T cells, B-cell-depleted T cells, or PBMCs; the material itself was cDNA or gDNA.

CDR1 is MNHEY, CDR2 SVGEGT, per germline. CDR3 length: 15 amino acids. Trimming took 4 bases from V and 7 from J, leaving 17 bases between them. Authors' data handling: Amplification of reference gene primers provided the estimated nucleated cell counts. The data were produced by immunoSEQ multiplex PCR, yet TCRdb's version contains in-frame clones alone and is incomplete. V and J calls and clone size are those listed in that table; D and trimming were worked out from the DNA. The sample has some 120,000 clones; 88% are singletons. Only a few counts were recorded for this clone. The source of this sequence is a man between 50 and 59 years old with acute or convalescent COVID-19. V and J are TRBV6-2 or TRBV6-3 and TRBJ1-5, with a tentative D call TRBD1 (5 bases). Material: peripheral blood. The CDR3 DNA reads TGTGCCAGCAGTTCGGTGGCAGGGATTGAGCAGCCCCAGCATTTT. Its translation: CASSSVAGIEQPQHF.